The present T cell receptor beta chain was sequenced within a study of blood T cells in healthy people across ages. Study-wide findings and caveats: Naive T cell percentage and TCR beta diversity correlated strongly.

PCR was performed a second time for about 6 to 11 cycles using a sample-barcoded 5' primer and a J-beta primer mix. Each CDR3 protein gets one entry after TCRdb re-called the 5' RACE reads with MiXCR. Altogether 650,000 to 1,000,000 distinct CDR3 sequences are present, more than 35% being singletons, with the ten largest covering around a sixth. To note about this clonotype: Its target is unknown.

Drawn from each donor were approximately 9.2 milliliters of peripheral blood. The V gene lost 0 bases and the J gene lost 7 bases, with 9 bases spanning the gap. CDR3 size: 14 residues. Germline V lookup: CDR1 SGHTA, CDR2 FQGNSA. What was sequenced was blood. The TCR comes from a man older than 75 in good health. The rearrangement links TRBV7-2 to TRBJ1-4; D is uncertain. The CDR3 region is CASSLARGPEKLFF. As DNA, the CDR3 is TGTGCCAGCAGCTTAGCGAGAGGTCCTGAAAAACTGTTTTTT.